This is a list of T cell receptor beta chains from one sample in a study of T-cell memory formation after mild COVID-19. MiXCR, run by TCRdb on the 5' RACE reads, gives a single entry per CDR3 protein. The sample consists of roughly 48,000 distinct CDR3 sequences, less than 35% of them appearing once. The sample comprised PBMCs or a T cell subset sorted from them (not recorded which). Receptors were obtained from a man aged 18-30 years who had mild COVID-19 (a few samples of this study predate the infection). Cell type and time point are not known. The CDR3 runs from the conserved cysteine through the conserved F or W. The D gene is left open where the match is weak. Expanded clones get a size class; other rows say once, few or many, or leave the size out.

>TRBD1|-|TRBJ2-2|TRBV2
TGTGCCAGCAGTGACGTCCAGGGGGTATCAGCGCTGTTTTTT
CASSDVQGVSALFF
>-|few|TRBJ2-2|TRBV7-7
TGTGCTAGCAGCCTCAGTGTTGCGAACACCGGGGAGCTGTTTTTT
CASSLSVANTGELFF
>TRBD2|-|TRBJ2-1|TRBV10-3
TGTGCCATCAGGGTTGGGGGACTAGCCCAGCACAATGAGCAGTTCTTC
CAIRVGGLAQHNEQFF
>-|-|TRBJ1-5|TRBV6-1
TGTGCCAGCAGTGGTGGACGGCGAGGTCCGAATCAGCCCCAGCATTTT
CASSGGRRGPNQPQHF
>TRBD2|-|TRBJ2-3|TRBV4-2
TGTGCCAGCAGCCAGCGGACTAGCGGGGGGGCCGGGTCAGATACGCAGTATTTT
CASSQRTSGGAGSDTQYF
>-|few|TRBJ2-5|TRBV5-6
TGTGCCAGCAGCTTGGGGTTTAGCTTCGAGACCCAGTACTTC
CASSLGFSFETQYF
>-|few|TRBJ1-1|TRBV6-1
TGTGCCAGCACCCTATCGTGGAACACTGAAGCTTTCTTT
CASTLSWNTEAFF
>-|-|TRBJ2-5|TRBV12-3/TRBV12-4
TGTGCCAGCAGTCTTCTCCACGGACCTCAAGAGACCCAGTACTTC
CASSLLHGPQETQYF
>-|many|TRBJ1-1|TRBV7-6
TGTGCCAGCTCGAACACGGGGTACGTTGAAGCTTTCTTT
CASSNTGYVEAFF
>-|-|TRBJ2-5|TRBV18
TGTGCCAGCTCCGACCCGCGAGTTGGAGAGACCCAGTACTTC
CASSDPRVGETQYF
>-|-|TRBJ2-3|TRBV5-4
TGTGCCAGCAGCCAGACTCGCCCGGATACGCAGTATTTT
CASSQTRPDTQYF
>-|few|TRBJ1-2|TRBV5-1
TGCGCCAGCAGCACAACAGATAACTATGGCTACACCTTC
CASSTTDNYGYTF
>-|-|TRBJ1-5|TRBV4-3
TGCGCCAGCAGCCAAGATAATTGGGTTCGCAATCAGCCCCAGCATTTT
CASSQDNWVRNQPQHF
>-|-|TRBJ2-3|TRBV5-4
TGTGCCAGCAGCTTATGGACAGCGGGCATGGATACGCAGTATTTT
CASSLWTAGMDTQYF
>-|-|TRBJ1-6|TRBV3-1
TGTGCCAGCAGCCAAGCTGGACTCCAGGCGGCTCCCCTCCACTTT
CASSQAGLQAAPLHF
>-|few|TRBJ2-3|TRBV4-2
TGTGCCAGCAGCCAGGTCGTGGACAGGGGTCGGCTAGCGGGGGCCACTAGCACAGATACGCAGTATTTT
CASSQVVDRGRLAGATSTDTQYF
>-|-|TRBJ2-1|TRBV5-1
TGCGCCAGCAGCTTGTCAGGTCCTTCCTACAATGAGCAGTTCTTC
CASSLSGPSYNEQFF
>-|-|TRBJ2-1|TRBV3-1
TGTGCCAGCAGCCAAGTGGGGGGGCAAGATGAGCAGTTCTTC
CASSQVGGQDEQFF
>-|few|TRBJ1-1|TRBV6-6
TGTGCCAGCACCCCGGGGGGGGCGGTGGAAGCTTTCTTT
CASTPGGAVEAFF
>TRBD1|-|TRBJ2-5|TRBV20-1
TGCAGTGCCACGACAGGGGTACAAGAGACCCAGTACTTC
CSATTGVQETQYF
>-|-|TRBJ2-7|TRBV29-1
TGCAGCGTCGAGCTACTGGACTCCTACGAGCAGTACTTC
CSVELLDSYEQYF
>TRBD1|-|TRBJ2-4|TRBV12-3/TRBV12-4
TGTGCCAGCAGCCAAGGCCGGGACAGTTTAAACATTCAGTACTTC
CASSQGRDSLNIQYF
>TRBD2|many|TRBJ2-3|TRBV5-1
TGCGCCAGCAGCCCCGGACTAGCGGGGGGCACAGATACGCAGTATTTT
CASSPGLAGGTDTQYF
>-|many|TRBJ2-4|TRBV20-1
TGCAGTGCTAGGGCTAGCGAGGCCAAAAACATTCAGTACTTC
CSARASEAKNIQYF
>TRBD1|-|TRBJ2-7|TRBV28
TGTGCCAGCAGACGACAGGGACCGAGATACGAGCAGTACTTC
CASRRQGPRYEQYF
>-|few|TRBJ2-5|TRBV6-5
TGTGCCAGCACCCGCGGAGTAGGGGGTCTAGAGACCCAGTACTTC
CASTRGVGGLETQYF
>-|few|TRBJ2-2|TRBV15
TGTGCCACTGGGCCTGAATCGGGGACCGGGGAGCTGTTTTTT
CATGPESGTGELFF
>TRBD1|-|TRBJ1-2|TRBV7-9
TGTGCCAGCAGCCAGGGACAGGGGCTTCCAGGTGGCTACACCTTC
CASSQGQGLPGGYTF
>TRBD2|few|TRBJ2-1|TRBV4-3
TGCGCCAGCAGCCCGCGAACTAGCGGGGGTTCCCATGAGCAGTTCTTC
CASSPRTSGGSHEQFF